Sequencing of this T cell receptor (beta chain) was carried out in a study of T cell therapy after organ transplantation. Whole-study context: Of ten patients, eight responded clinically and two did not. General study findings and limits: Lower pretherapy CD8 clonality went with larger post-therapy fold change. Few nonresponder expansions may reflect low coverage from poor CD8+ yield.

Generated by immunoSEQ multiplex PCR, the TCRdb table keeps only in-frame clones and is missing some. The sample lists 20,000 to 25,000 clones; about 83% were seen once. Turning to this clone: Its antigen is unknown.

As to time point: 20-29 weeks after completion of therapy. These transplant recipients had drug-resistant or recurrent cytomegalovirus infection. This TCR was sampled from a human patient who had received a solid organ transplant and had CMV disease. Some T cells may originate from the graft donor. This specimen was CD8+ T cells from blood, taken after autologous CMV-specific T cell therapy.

The CDR3 bases are TGCGCCAGCAGCCAAGAGGGGGGAATGATAGGAGAGTTCTTC. Encoded protein: CASSQEGGMIGEFF. The gene calls are TRBV4-3 and TRBJ2-1; weak D call: TRBD2 (6 bases). CDR3 length equals 14 residues. V was trimmed by 0 bases and J by 14 bases, leaving 17 bases between them. Germline CDR1 reads LGHNA; CDR2 reads YSLEER.